Below are 11 T cell receptor beta chains sequenced from a single sample in a study of radiotherapy plus CTLA-4 blockade in lung cancer. Libraries were prepared by immunoSEQ multiplex PCR; TCRdb keeps only in-frame clonotypes and omits some of them. Here the sample spans 52,000 or so clones, roughly three quarters being singletons. Sequenced material: peripheral blood, taken from a patient treated with radiotherapy plus ipilimumab. Receptors originate from a human donor with non-small cell lung cancer who had a partial response to radiotherapy plus ipilimumab.

This clone has only a few counts. The chain uses TRBV5-1 and TRBJ2-3; 8 bases are a match to TRBD1. Germline V gene sequence: CDR1 SGHRS, CDR2 YFSETQ. V lost 7 bases and J lost 4; bases outside the gene matches: 8. The CDR3 runs to 14 residues. The CDR3 region has the DNA TGCGCCAGCCGAAAGGCAGGGGGCCCAGATACGCAGTATTTT. As protein: CASRKAGGPDTQYF.

The chain has TRBV5-1 and TRBJ2-5; 9 bases are a match to TRBD1. The germline V gene has CDR1 SGHRS and CDR2 YFSETQ. The V gene end was trimmed by 0 bases and the J gene end by 11 bases; junction bases not matched to a gene: 11. CDR3 length: 15 amino acids. The CDR3 DNA follows: TGCGCCAGCAGCTTGGAGGGACAGGGATCGAGGGAGCAGTACTTC. The encoded protein is CASSLEGQGSREQYF.

This chain links TRBV5-1 with TRBJ1-1; tentatively, D is TRBD1 (6 bases). The V and J ends lost 4 bases and 1 base respectively, with 14 bases between them. CDR3 length: 15 amino acids. Germline assignment: CDR1 SGHRS and CDR2 YFSETQ. CDR3 nucleotides: TGCGCCAGCAGCCTTGGGGGGGCGAGGAACACTGAAGCTTTCTTT. This encodes CASSLGGARNTEAFF.

V gene TRBV5-6 combines with J gene TRBJ2-2; 9 nucleotides line up with TRBD1. With 2 bases clipped from V and 1 base from J, the junction kept 3 bases outside the gene matches. The germline V gene has CDR1 SGHDT and CDR2 YYEEEE. CDR3 length: 16 amino acids. DNA for the CDR3: TGTGCCAGCAGCTTAGACAGGGGGGAGAACACCGGGGAGCTGTTTTTT. Translated: CASSLDRGENTGELFF.

J is TRBJ2-5 and V is TRBV4-2; TRBD2 aligns across 9 bases. J lost 4 bases, V lost 5 bases, and 17 bases had no gene match. The CDR3 extends over 18 amino acids. Germline assignment: CDR1 LGHNA and CDR2 YNFKEQ. The CDR3 protein is CASSARPAGGYEGETQYF. CDR3 coding DNA: TGTGCCAGCAGCGCCCGGCCAGCGGGGGGTTACGAAGGAGAGACCCAGTACTTC.

The J gene is TRBJ2-1, the V gene TRBV5-1; 11 bases are shared with TRBD2. This CDR3 comprises 18 residues. CDR1 SGHRS and CDR2 YFSETQ come from the germline V gene. Germline trimming cut 0 bases from V and 3 bases from J; bases unmatched to any gene: 8. The CDR3 sequence is CASSLEGSGGGLYNEQFF. Written as DNA, the CDR3 is TGCGCCAGCAGCTTGGAGGGTAGCGGGGGGGGTCTCTACAATGAGCAGTTCTTC.

V and J are TRBV7-2 and TRBJ1-6, with D hard to call. The CDR3 spans 13 residues. The germline gives CDR1 SGHTA, CDR2 FQGNSA. Trimming removed 5 bases from V and 7 bases from J, with 9 bases in between. The CDR3 bases are TGTGCCAGCAGCACTCCGGGAAATTCACCCCTCCACTTT. Its protein is CASSTPGNSPLHF.

The chain uses TRBV7-2 and TRBJ2-2; D not resolved. Germline values: CDR1 SGHTA, CDR2 FQGNSA. This CDR3 is 12 amino acids long. V was trimmed by 5 bases and J by 6 bases, leaving 7 bases between them. DNA for the CDR3: TGTGCCAGCAGCACGCGGCCCGGGGAGCTGTTTTTT. It yields the protein CASSTRPGELFF.

The chain joins TRBV27 to TRBJ2-1, with 12 bases fitting TRBD2. The CDR3 consists of 13 residues. Germline CDR1 reads MNHEY; CDR2 reads SMNVEV (reference sequence). V lost 10 bases, J lost 4 bases, and 2 bases stayed unmatched. The CDR3 region has the DNA TGTGCCACTAGCGGGGGGGGATACAATGAGCAGTTCTTC. Encoded protein: CATSGGGYNEQFF.

This clone occurred a few times. The chain uses TRBV6-1 and TRBJ2-1, with D possibly being TRBD1 (5 bases). Germline lookup yields CDR1 MNHNS and CDR2 SASEGT. Deletions cut 2 bases from V and 6 bases from J, with 11 bases between. The CDR3 is 14 residues long. The CDR3 region has the DNA TGTGCCAGCAGTGAAACAGGTAGCCCCAATGAGCAGTTCTTC. Protein product: CASSETGSPNEQFF.

The chain is built from TRBV9 and TRBJ2-3; no definite D call. V was trimmed by 4 bases and J by 6 bases, leaving 9 bases between them. This CDR3 spans 12 amino acids. In germline, CDR1 is SGDLS, CDR2 YYNGEE. The CDR3 loop is CASSTARDTQYF. CDR3 nucleotides: TGTGCCAGCAGCACCGCTAGGGATACGCAGTATTTT.